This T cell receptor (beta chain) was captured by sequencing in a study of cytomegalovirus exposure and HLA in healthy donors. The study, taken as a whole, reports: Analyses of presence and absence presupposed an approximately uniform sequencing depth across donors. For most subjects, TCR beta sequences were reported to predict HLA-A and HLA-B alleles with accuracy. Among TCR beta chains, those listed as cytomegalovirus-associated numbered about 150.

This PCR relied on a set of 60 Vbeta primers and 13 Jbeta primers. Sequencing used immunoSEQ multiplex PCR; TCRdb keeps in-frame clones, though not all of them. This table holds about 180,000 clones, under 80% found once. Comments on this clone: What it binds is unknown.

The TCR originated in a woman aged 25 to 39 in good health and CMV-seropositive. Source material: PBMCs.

CDR3 sequence: CASSPPTGPDSYNEQFF. In DNA form, the CDR3 reads TGTGCCAGCAGTCCTCCGACAGGGCCTGACTCCTACAATGAGCAGTTCTTC. This chain connects TRBV27 to TRBJ2-1; 7 bases map to TRBD1. The CDR3 is 17 residues long. The germline V gene has CDR1 MNHEY and CDR2 SMNVEV (reference sequence). Germline trimming cut 5 bases from V and 0 bases from J; bases unmatched to any gene: 10.